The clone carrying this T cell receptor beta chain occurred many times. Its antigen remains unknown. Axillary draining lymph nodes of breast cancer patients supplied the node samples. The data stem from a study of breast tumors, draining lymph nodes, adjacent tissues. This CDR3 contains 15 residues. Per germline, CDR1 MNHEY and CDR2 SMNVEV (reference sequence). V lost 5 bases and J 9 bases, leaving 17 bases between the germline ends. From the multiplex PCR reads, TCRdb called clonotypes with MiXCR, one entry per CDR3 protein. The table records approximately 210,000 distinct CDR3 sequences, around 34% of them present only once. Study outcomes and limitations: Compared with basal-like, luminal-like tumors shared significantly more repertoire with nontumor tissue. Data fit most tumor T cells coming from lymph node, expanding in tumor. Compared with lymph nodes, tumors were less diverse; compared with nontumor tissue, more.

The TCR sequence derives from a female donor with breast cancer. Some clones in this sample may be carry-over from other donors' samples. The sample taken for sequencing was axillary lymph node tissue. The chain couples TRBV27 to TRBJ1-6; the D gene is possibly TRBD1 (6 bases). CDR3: CASSRPTGPGSPLHF. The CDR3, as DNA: TGTGCCAGCAGTAGACCGACAGGACCAGGTTCACCCCTCCACTTT.